This T cell receptor (beta chain) derives from a study of T cell clonality in common variable immunodeficiency. General study results and limits: Common variable immunodeficiency TCR beta sequences reportedly had fewer deletions and N-nucleotide insertions. Compared with controls, CVID subjects had fewer shared TCRbeta clones. Repertoire-complication correlations in CVID were limited by patient heterogeneity.

CVID meant reduced serum IgG, IgA and/or IgM plus specific antibody deficiency. Both groups were predominantly of Caucasian heritage. At least ten counts were recorded for this clone. Its antigen is as yet unknown. The CDR3 extends 3 residues past the end of the read, so its final part is completed from the germline J gene. Sequencing was performed with immunoSEQ multiplex PCR; in TCRdb, only in-frame clones are kept and a portion is missing. Observed in the sample are approximately 30,000 clones, none of them singletons. V was shortened by 7 bases and J by 2 bases, with 18 bases between the two germline ends. This CDR3 comprises 16 residues. CDR1 MNHEY and CDR2 SVGEGT come from the germline V gene.

The rearrangement joins TRBV6-2 or TRBV6-3 to TRBJ2-4; possibly TRBD2 for D (6 bases). The sample was peripheral blood mononuclear cells. This receptor was obtained from a human donor with common variable immunodeficiency. CDR3 amino acids: CASTLSPSASKNIQYF. CDR3 DNA (partial): TGTGCCAGCACCTTATCCCCTAGCGCATCCAAAAACATT.